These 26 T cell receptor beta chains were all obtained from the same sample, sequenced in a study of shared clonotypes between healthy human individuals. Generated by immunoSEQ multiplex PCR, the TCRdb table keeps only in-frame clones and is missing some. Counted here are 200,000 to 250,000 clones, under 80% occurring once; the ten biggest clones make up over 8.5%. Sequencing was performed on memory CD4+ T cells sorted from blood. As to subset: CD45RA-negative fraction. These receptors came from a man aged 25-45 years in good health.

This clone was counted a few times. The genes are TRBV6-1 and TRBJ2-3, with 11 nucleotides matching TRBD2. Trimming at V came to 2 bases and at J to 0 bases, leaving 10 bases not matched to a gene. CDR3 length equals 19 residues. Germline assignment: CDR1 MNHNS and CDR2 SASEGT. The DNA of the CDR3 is TGTGCCAGCAGTGAAAGCCCGGGAGGGACTAGCGGTAGCACAGATACGCAGTATTTT. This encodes CASSESPGGTSGSTDTQYF.

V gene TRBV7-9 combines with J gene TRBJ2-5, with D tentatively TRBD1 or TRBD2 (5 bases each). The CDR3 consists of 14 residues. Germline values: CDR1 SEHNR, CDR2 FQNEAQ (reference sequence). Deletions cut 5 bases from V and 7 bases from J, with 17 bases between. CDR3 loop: CASSGGGPSGTQYF. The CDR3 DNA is TGTGCCAGCAGCGGGGGTGGTCCCTCCGGGACCCAGTACTTC.

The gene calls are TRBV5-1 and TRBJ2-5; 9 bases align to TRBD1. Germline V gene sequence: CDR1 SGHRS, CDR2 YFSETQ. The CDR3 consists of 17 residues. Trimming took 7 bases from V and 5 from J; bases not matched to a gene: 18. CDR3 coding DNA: TGCGCCAGCGCCGCCCTCCTAACCGGGACAGGGAGGGAGACCCAGTACTTC. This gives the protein CASAALLTGTGRETQYF.

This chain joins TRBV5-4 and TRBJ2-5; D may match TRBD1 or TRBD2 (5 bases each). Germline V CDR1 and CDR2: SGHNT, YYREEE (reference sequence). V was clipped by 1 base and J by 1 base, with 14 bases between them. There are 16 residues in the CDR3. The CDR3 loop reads CASSLIPGLAQETQYF. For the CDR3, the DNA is TGTGCCAGCAGCTTGATCCCAGGGCTAGCCCAAGAGACCCAGTACTTC. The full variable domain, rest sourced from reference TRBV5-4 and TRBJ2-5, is ETGVTQSPTHLIKTRGQQVTLRCSSQSGHNTVSWYQQALGQGPQFIFQYYREEENGRGNFPPRFSGLQFPNYSSELNVNALELDDSALYLCASSLIPGLAQETQYFGPGTRLLVL.

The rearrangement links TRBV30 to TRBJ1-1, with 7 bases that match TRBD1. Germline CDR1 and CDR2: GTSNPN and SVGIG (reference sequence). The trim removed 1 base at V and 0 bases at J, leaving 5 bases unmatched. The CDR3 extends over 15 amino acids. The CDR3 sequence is CAWSGNRGMNTEAFF. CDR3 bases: TGTGCCTGGAGTGGAAACAGGGGAATGAACACTGAAGCTTTCTTT. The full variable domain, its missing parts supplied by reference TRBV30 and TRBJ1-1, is SQTIHQWPATLVQPVGSPLSLECTVEGTSNPNLYWYRQAAGRGLQLLFYSVGIGQISSEVPQNLSASRPQDRQFILSSKKLLLSDSGFYLCAWSGNRGMNTEAFFGQGTRLTVV.

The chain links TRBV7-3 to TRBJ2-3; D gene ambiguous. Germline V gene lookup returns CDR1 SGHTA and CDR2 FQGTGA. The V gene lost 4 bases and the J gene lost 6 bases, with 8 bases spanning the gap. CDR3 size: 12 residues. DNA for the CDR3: TGTGCCAGCAGCTCCGACTGGGATACGCAGTATTTT. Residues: CASSSDWDTQYF.

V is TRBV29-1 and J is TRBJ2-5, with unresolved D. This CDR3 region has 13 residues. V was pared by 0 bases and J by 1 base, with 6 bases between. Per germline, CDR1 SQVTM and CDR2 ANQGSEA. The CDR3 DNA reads TGCAGCGTTGAAGACCCTTTCCAAGAGACCCAGTACTTC. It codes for CSVEDPFQETQYF.

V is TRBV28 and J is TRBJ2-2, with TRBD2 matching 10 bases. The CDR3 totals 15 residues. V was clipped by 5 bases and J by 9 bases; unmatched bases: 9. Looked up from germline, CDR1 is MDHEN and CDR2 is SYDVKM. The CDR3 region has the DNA TGTGCCAGCAGTAGGTTGCCTAGCGGGAGCCGGGAGCTGTTTTTT. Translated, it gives CASSRLPSGSRELFF.

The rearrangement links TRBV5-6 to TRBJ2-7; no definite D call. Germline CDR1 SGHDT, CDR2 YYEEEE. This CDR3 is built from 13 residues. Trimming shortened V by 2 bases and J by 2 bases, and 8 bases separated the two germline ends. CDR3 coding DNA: TGTGCCAGCAGCTTAAGGCAGGCCTACGAGCAGTACTTC. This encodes CASSLRQAYEQYF. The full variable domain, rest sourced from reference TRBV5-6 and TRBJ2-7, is DAGVTQSPTHLIKTRGQQVTLRCSPKSGHDTVSWYQQALGQGPQFIFQYYEEEERQRGNFPDRFSGHQFPNYSSELNVNALLLGDSALYLCASSLRQAYEQYFGPGTRLTVT.

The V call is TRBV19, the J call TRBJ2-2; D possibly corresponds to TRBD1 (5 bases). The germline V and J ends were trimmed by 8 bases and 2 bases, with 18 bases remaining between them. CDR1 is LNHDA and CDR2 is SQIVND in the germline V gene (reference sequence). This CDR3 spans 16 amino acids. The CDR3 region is CASGAYGAPNTGELFF. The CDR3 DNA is TGTGCCAGTGGGGCCTATGGCGCCCCAAACACCGGGGAGCTGTTTTTT.

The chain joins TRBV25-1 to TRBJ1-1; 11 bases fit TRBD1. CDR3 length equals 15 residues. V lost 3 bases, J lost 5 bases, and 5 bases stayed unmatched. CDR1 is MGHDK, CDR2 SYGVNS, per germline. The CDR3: CASSDRTGGWTEAFF. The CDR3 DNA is TGTGCCAGCAGTGACCGGACAGGGGGCTGGACTGAAGCTTTCTTT.

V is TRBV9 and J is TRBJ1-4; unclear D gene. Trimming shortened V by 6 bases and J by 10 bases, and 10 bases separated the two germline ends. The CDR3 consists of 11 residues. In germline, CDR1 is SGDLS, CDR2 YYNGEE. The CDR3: CASKRVGKLFF. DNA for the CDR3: TGTGCCAGCAAGCGAGTCGGAAAACTGTTTTTT.

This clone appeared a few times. CDR3 amino acids: CASSARTASYEQYF. In DNA form, the CDR3 reads TGTGCCAGCAGTGCCCGGACAGCCTCCTACGAGCAGTACTTC. The V gene is TRBV2, the J gene TRBJ2-7; maybe TRBD1 (6 bases). This CDR3 spans 14 amino acids. Trimming took 4 bases from V and 0 from J, leaving 10 bases between them. Germline V gene data show CDR1 as SNHLY and CDR2 as FYNNEI.

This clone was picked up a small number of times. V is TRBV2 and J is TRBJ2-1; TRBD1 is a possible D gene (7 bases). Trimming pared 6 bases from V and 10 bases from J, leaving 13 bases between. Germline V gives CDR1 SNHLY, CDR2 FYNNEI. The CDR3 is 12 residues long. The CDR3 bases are TGTGCCAGCAGAGGCGGGGACAGAGAGCAGTTCTTC. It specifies CASRGGDREQFF.

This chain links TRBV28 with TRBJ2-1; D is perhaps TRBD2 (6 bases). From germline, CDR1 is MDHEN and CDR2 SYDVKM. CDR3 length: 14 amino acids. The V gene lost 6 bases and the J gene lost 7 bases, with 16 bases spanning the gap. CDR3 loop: CASRPGAGRNEQFF. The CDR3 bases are TGTGCCAGCAGGCCCGGGGCGGGGAGGAATGAGCAGTTCTTC.

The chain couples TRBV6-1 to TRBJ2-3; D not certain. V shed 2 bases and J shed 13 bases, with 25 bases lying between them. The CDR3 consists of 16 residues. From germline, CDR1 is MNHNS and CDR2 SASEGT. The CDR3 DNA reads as TGTGCCAGCAGTGAATCCCACAGTATTGAGACCACAAGGGAGTATTTT. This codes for CASSESHSIETTREYF.

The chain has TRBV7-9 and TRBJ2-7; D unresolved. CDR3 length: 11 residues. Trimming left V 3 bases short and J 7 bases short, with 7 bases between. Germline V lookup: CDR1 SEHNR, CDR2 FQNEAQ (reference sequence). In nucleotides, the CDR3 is TGTGCCAGCAGCTTCTCTGCAGAGCAGTACTTC. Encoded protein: CASSFSAEQYF. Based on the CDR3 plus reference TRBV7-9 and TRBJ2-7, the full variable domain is DTGVSQNPRHKITKRGQNVTFRCDPISEHNRLYWYRQTLGQGPEFLTYFQNEAQLEKSRLLSDRFSAERPKGSFSTLEIQRTEQGDSAMYLCASSFSAEQYFGPGTRLTVT.

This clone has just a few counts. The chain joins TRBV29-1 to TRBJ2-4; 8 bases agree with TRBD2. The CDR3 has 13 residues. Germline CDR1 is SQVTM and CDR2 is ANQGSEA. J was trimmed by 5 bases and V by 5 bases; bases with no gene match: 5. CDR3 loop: CSVSSGFENIQYF. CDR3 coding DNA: TGCAGCGTTTCTAGCGGGTTTGAAAACATTCAGTACTTC.

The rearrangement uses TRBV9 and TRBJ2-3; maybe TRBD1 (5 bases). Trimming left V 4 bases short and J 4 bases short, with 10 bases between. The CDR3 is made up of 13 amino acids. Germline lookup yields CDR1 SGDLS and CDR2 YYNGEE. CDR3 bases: TGTGCCAGCAGCTCCCAAGGGGCAGATACGCAGTATTTT. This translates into CASSSQGADTQYF.

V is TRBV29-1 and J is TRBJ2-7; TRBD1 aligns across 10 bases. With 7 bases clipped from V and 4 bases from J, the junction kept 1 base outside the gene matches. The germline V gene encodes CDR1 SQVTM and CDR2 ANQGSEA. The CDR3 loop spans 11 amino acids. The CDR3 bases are TGCAGCGGACAGGGGGCTTACGAGCAGTACTTC. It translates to CSGQGAYEQYF.

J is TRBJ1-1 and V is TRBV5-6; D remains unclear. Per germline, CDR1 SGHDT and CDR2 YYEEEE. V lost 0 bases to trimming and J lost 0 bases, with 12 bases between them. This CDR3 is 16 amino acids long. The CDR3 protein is CASSLAAAILNTEAFF. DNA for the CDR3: TGTGCCAGCAGCTTGGCCGCAGCGATATTGAACACTGAAGCTTTCTTT. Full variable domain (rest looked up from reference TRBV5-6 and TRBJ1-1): DAGVTQSPTHLIKTRGQQVTLRCSPKSGHDTVSWYQQALGQGPQFIFQYYEEEERQRGNFPDRFSGHQFPNYSSELNVNALLLGDSALYLCASSLAAAILNTEAFFGQGTRLTVV.

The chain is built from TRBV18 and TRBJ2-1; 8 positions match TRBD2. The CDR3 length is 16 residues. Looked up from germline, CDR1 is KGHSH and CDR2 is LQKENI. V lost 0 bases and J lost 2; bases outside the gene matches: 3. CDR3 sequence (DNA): TGTGCCAGCTCACCACCGGGACTAGGTACCTACAATGAGCAGTTCTTC. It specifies CASSPPGLGTYNEQFF.

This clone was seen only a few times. CDR3 sequence (DNA): TGTGCCAGCAGCTCCGCCAATTATGCGAATGAGCAGTTCTTC. It specifies CASSSANYANEQFF. J is TRBJ2-1 and V is TRBV7-9; D remains ambiguous. Germline CDR1 is SEHNR and CDR2 is FQNEAQ (reference sequence). V dropped 4 bases and J dropped 7 bases, with 14 bases sitting between them. This CDR3 region has 14 residues.

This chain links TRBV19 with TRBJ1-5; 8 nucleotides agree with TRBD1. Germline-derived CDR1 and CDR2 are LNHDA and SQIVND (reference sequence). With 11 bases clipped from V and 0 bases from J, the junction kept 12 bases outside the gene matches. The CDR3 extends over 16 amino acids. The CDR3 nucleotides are TGTGCCGGAGGGGGGACAGGTGGATATAGCAATCAGCCCCAGCATTTT. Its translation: CAGGGTGGYSNQPQHF. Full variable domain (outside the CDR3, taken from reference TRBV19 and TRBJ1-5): DGGITQSPKYLFRKEGQNVTLSCEQNLNHDAMYWYRQDPGQGLRLIYYSQIVNDFQKGDIAEGYSVSREKKESFPLTVTSAQKNPTAFYLCAGGGTGGYSNQPQHFGDGTRLSIL.

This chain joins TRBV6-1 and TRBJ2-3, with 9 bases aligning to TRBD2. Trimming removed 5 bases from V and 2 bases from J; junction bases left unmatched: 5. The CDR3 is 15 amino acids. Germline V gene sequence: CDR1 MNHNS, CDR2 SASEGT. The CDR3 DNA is TGTGCCAGCAGTAGGACTAGCGAGCTCACAGATACGCAGTATTTT. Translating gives CASSRTSELTDTQYF.

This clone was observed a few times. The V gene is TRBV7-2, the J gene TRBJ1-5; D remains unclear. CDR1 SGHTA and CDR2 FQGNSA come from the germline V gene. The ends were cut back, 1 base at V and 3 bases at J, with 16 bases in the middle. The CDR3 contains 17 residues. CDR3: CASSLVSGPGNNQPQHF. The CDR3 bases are TGTGCCAGCAGCTTAGTGTCTGGGCCAGGCAACAATCAGCCCCAGCATTTT.